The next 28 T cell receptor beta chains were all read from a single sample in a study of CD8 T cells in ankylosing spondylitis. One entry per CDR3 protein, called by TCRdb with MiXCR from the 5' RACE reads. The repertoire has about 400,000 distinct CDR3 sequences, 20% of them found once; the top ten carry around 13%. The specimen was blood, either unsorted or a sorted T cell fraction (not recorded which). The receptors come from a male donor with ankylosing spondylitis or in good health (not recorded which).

The CDR3 is CSVDRGQGGVYGYTF. The DNA for the CDR3 is TGCAGCGTTGATCGCGGGCAGGGAGGGGTCTATGGCTACACCTTC. V is TRBV29-1 and J is TRBJ1-2, with D perhaps matching TRBD1 (5 bases). This CDR3 has 15 amino acids. Germline V gene sequence: CDR1 SQVTM, CDR2 ANQGSEA. The V end lost 3 bases, the J end lost 4 bases, and 18 bases lay between the germline ends.

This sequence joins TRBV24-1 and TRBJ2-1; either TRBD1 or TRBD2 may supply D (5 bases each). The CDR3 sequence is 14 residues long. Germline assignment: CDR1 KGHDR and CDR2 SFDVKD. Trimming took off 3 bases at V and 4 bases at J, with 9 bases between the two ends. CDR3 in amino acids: CATSDRGPYNEQFF. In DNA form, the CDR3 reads TGTGCCACCAGTGATCGGGGACCATACAATGAGCAGTTCTTC.

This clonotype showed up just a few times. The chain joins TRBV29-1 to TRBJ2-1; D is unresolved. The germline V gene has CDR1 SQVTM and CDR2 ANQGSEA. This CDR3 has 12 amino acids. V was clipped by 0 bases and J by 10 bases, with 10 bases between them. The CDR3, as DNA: TGCAGCGTTGAAGATATTGAACCCGAGCAGTTCTTC. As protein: CSVEDIEPEQFF.

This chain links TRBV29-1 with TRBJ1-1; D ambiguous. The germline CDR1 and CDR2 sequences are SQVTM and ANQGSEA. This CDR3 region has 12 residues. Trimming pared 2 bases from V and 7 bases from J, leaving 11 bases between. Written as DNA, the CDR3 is TGCAGCGTTGAAACCTCGGGCGTTGAAGCTTTCTTT. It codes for CSVETSGVEAFF.

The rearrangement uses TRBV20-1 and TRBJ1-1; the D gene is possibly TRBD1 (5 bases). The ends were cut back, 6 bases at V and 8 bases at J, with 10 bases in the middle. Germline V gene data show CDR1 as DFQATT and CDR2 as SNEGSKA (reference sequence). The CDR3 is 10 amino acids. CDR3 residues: CSAATVEAFF. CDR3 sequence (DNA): TGCAGTGCCGCGACAGTCGAAGCTTTCTTT.

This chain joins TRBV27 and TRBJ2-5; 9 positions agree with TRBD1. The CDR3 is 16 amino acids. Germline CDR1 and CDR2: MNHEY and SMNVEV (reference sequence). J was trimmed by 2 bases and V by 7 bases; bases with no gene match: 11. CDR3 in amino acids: CASIQGTGIEQETQYF. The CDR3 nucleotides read TGTGCCAGCATCCAAGGGACAGGGATTGAGCAAGAGACCCAGTACTTC.

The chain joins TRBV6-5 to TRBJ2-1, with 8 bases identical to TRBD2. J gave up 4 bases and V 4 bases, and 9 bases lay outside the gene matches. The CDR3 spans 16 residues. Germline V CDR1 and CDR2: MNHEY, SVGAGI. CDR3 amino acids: CASSSDPGGSYNEQFF. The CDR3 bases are TGTGCCAGCAGTTCAGACCCGGGGGGGTCGTACAATGAGCAGTTCTTC.

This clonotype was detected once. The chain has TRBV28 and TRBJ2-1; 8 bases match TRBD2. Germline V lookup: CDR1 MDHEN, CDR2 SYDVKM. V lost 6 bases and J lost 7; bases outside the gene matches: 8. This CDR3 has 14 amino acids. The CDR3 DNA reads TGTGCCAGCAGCCCCGGGACTAGTATAAATGAGCAGTTCTTC. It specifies CASSPGTSINEQFF. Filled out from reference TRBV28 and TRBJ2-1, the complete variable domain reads DVKVTQSSRYLVKRTGEKVFLECVQDMDHENMFWYRQDPGLGLRLIYFSYDVKMKEKGDIPEGYSVSREKKERFSLILESASTNQTSMYLCASSPGTSINEQFFGPGTRLTVL.

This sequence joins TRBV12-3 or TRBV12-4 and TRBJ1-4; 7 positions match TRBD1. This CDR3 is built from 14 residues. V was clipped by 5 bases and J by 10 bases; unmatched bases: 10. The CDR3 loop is CASSLGQVSAKLFF. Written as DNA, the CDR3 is TGTGCCAGCAGTCTCGGACAGGTTTCAGCAAAACTGTTTTTT.

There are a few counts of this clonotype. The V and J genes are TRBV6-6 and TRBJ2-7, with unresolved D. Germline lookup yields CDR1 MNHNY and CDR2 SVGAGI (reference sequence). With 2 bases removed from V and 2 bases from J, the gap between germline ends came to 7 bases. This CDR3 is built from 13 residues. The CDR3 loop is CASSYQPTYEQYF. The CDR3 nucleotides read TGTGCCAGCAGTTACCAACCCACCTACGAGCAGTACTTC.

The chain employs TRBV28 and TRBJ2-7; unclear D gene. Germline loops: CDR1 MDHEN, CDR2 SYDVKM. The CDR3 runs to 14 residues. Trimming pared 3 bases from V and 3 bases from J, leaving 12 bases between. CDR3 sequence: CASSFLSEDYEQYF. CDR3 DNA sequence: TGTGCCAGCAGTTTCCTCTCGGAAGACTACGAGCAGTACTTC.

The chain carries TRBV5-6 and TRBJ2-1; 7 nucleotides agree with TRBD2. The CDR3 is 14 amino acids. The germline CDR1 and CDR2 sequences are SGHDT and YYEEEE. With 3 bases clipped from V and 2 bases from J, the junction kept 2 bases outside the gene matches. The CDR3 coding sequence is TGTGCCAGCAGCTGGGAGGGTACCTACAATGAGCAGTTCTTC. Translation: CASSWEGTYNEQFF. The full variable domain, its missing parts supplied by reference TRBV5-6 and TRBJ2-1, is DAGVTQSPTHLIKTRGQQVTLRCSPKSGHDTVSWYQQALGQGPQFIFQYYEEEERQRGNFPDRFSGHQFPNYSSELNVNALLLGDSALYLCASSWEGTYNEQFFGPGTRLTVL.

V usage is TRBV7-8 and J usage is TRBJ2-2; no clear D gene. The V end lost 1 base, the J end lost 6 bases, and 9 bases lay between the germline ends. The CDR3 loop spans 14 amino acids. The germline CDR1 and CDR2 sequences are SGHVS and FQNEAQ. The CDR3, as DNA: TGTGCCAGCAGCTTAGGAGCGAGTCCCGGGGAGCTGTTTTTT. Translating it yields CASSLGASPGELFF. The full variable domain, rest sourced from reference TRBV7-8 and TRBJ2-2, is GAGVSQSPRYKVAKRGQDVALRCDPISGHVSLFWYQQALGQGPEFLTYFQNEAQLDKSGLPSDRFFAERPEGSVSTLKIQRTQQEDSAVYLCASSLGASPGELFFGEGSRLTVL.

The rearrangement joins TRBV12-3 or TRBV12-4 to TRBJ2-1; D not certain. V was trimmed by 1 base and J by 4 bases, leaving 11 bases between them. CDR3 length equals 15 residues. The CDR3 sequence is CASSLGPGTYNEQFF. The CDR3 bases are TGTGCCAGCAGTTTAGGTCCCGGCACATACAATGAGCAGTTCTTC.

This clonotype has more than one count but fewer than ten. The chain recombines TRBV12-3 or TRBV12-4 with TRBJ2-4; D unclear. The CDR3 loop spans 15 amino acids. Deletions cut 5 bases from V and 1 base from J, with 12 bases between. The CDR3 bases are TGTGCCAGCAGTCATCCGGTGCGCGCCAAAAACATTCAGTACTTC. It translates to CASSHPVRAKNIQYF.

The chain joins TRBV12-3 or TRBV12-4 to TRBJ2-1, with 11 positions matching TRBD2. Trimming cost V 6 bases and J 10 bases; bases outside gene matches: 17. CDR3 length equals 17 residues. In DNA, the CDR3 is TGTGCCAGCAGGGGCCCCCGGACTAGCGGGCTCGGGGTGGAGCAGTTCTTC. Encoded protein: CASRGPRTSGLGVEQFF.

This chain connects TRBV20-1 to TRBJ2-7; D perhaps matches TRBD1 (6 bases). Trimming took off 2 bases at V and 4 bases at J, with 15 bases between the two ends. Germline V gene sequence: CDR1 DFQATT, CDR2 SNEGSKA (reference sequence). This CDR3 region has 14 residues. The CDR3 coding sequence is TGCAGTGCTAGAAGGCTCTTCGGGACATACGAGCAGTACTTC. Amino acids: CSARRLFGTYEQYF.

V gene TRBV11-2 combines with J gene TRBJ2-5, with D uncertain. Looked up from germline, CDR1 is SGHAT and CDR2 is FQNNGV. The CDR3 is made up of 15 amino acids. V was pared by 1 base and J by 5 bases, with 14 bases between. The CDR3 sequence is CASSLGAAIGETQYF. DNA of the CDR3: TGTGCCAGCAGCTTAGGAGCTGCTATAGGGGAGACCCAGTACTTC. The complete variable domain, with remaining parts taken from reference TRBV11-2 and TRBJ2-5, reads EAGVAQSPRYKIIEKRQSVAFWCNPISGHATLYWYQQILGQGPKLLIQFQNNGVVDDSQLPKDRFSAERLKGVDSTLKIQPAKLEDSAVYLCASSLGAAIGETQYFGPGTRLLVL.

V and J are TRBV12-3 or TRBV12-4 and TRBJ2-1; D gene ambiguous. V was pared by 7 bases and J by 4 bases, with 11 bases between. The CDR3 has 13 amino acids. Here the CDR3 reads CASTLPGYNEQFF. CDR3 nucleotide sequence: TGTGCCAGCACCCTACCCGGATACAATGAGCAGTTCTTC.

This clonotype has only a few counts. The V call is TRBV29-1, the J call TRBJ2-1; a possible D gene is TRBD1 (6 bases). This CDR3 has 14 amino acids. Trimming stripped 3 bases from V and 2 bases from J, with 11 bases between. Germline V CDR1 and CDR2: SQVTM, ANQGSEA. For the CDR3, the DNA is TGCAGCGTTGACATGGGGGCAACCTACAATGAGCAGTTCTTC. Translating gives CSVDMGATYNEQFF.

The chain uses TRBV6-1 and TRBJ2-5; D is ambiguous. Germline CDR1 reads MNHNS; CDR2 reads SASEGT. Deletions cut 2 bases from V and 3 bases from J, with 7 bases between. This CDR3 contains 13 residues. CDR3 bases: TGTGCCAGCAGTGAATGGCAGAAAGAGACCCAGTACTTC. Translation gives CASSEWQKETQYF.

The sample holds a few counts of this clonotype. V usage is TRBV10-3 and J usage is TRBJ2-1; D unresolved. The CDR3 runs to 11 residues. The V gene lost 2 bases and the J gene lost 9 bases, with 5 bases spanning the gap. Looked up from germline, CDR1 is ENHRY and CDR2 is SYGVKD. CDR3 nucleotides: TGTGCCATCAGTGAGACAAGTGAGCAGTTCTTC. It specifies CAISETSEQFF.

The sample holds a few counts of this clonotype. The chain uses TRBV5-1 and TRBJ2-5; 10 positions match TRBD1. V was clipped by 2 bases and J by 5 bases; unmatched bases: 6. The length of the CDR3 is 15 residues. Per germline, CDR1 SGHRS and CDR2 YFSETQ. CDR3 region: CASSFGTGVGETQYF. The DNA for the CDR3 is TGCGCCAGCAGCTTCGGGACAGGGGTTGGCGAGACCCAGTACTTC.

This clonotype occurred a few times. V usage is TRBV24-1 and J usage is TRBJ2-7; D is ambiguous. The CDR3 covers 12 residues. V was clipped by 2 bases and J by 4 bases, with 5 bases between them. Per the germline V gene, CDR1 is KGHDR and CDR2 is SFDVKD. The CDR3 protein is CATSDYGYEQYF. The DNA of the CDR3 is TGTGCCACCAGTGATTACGGATACGAGCAGTACTTC.

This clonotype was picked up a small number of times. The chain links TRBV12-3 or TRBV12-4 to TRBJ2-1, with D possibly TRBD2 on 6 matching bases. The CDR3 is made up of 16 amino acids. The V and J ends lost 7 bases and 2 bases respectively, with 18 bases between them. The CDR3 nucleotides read TGTGCCAGCACCACGGGGGTTGCAGGAACCTACAATGAGCAGTTCTTC. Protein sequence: CASTTGVAGTYNEQFF.

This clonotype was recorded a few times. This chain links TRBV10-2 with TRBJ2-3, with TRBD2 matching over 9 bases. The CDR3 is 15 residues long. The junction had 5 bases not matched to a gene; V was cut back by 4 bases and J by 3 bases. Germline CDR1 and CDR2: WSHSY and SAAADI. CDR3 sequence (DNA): TGCGCCAGCAGTGGACTAGCGGTATTGACAGATACGCAGTATTTT. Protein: CASSGLAVLTDTQYF.

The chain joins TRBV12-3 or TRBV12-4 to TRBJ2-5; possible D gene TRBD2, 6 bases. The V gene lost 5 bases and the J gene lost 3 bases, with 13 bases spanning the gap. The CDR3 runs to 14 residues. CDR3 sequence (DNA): TGTGCCAGCAGTATGACTAGAAGAGAAGAGACCCAGTACTTC. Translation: CASSMTRREETQYF.

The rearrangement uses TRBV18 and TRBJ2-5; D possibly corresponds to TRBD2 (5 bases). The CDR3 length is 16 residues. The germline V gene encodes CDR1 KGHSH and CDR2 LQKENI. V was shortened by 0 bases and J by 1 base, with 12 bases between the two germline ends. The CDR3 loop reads CASSPPGSGVQETQYF. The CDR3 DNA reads TGTGCCAGCTCACCACCCGGCTCCGGGGTCCAAGAGACCCAGTACTTC.